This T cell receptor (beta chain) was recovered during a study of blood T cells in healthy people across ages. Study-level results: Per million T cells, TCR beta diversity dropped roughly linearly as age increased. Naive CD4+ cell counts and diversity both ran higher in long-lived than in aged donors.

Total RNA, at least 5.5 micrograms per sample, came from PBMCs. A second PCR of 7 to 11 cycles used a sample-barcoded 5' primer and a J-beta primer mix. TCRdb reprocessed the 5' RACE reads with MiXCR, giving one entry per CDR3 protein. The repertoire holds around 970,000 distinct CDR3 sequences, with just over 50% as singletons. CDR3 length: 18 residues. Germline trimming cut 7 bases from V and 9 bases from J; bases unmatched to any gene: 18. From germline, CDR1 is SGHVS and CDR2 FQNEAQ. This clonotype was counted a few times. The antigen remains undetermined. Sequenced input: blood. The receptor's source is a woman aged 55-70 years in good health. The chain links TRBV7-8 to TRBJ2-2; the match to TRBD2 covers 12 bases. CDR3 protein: CASTSRFSTSGSRRELFF. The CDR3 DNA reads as TGTGCCAGCACCTCTAGGTTTTCGACTAGCGGGAGTAGAAGGGAGCTGTTTTTT.